This passage covers 15 T cell receptor beta chains from one sample sequenced in a study of blood T cells in healthy people across ages (dated by TCRdb to the mid-2010s). Libraries were prepared through 5' RACE. TCRdb names Illumina HiSeq 2500 as the instrument used. A second PCR of about 6 to 11 cycles was run with a J-beta primer mix and a sample-barcoded 5' primer. In TCRdb, the public reads were trimmed at Q25 with fastp and aligned with MiXCR, with productive beta chains retained. Identical CDR3 protein sequences are pooled into one entry, listed with their most common genes and DNA. The sample table lists about 1,500,000 distinct CDR3 sequences, roughly 45% of them with a count of one. The ten top clones hold 7% to 9.5% of the sample. Sequencing input: blood. Receptors originate from a woman aged 18-29 years in good health.

This clonotype was counted between two and nine times. The chain carries TRBV10-1 and TRBJ2-3; maybe TRBD2 (6 bases). The CDR3 has 14 residues. Deletions cut 8 bases from V and 5 bases from J, with 17 bases between. The germline gives CDR1 WNHNN, CDR2 SYGVQD (reference sequence). This chain's CDR3 is CASSIGGVQDTQYF. The CDR3 DNA reads as TGCGCCAGCTCCATCGGCGGGGTTCAAGATACGCAGTATTTT.

The chain joins TRBV7-9 to TRBJ2-7; maybe TRBD1 (6 bases). Germline loops: CDR1 SEHNR, CDR2 FQNEAQ (reference sequence). Trimming took 1 base from V and 1 from J, leaving 17 bases between them. The CDR3 runs to 17 residues. CDR3 in DNA: TGTGCCAGCAGCTTAGTAGGACCAGGGGTGAGGTCCTACGAGCAGTACTTC. Protein: CASSLVGPGVRSYEQYF. Filled out from reference TRBV7-9 and TRBJ2-7, the complete variable domain reads DTGVSQNPRHKITKRGQNVTFRCDPISEHNRLYWYRQTLGQGPEFLTYFQNEAQLEKSRLLSDRFSAERPKGSFSTLEIQRTEQGDSAMYLCASSLVGPGVRSYEQYFGPGTRLTVT.

This clonotype has more than one count but fewer than ten. The chain combines TRBV20-1 with TRBJ1-2, with a possible D match to TRBD1 (5 bases). CDR3 size: 12 residues. The V end lost 8 bases, the J end lost 0 bases, and 10 bases lay between the germline ends. From germline, CDR1 is DFQATT and CDR2 SNEGSKA (reference sequence). CDR3 in amino acids: CSLEGTNYGYTF. The DNA of the CDR3 is TGCAGTCTGGAGGGGACTAACTATGGCTACACCTTC.

The rearrangement links TRBV20-1 to TRBJ2-1; TRBD2 agrees at 14 bases. CDR3 size: 17 residues. The V segment lost 6 bases and the J segment 8 bases; nucleotides outside the gene matches: 15. The germline V gene encodes CDR1 DFQATT and CDR2 SNEGSKA (reference sequence). CDR3 sequence (DNA): TGCAGTGCGTCCCCCGGGACTAGCGGGAGCTCCCGTGATGAGCAGTTCTTC. This gives the protein CSASPGTSGSSRDEQFF.

This clonotype showed up just a few times. The chain combines TRBV7-2 with TRBJ2-1; D not resolved. Germline V gene lookup returns CDR1 SGHTA and CDR2 FQGNSA. Deletions cut 5 bases from V and 0 bases from J, with 11 bases between. The CDR3 length is 15 residues. The CDR3 is CASSPDPRSYNEQFF. The CDR3 region has the DNA TGTGCCAGCAGCCCTGATCCCCGCTCCTACAATGAGCAGTTCTTC.

The J gene is TRBJ2-5, the V gene TRBV20-1, with TRBD2 as a possible D gene (6 bases). CDR3 size: 13 residues. Trimming removed 3 bases from V and 11 bases from J, with 19 bases in between. Germline values: CDR1 DFQATT, CDR2 SNEGSKA (reference sequence). CDR3 nucleotides: TGCAGTGCTAGGGCTAGCGTGTACAATGAGCAGTACTTC. Translation: CSARASVYNEQYF.

This rearrangement joins TRBV6-4 to TRBJ2-2; TRBD2 is a possible D gene (6 bases). CDR1 MRHNA and CDR2 SNTAGT come from the germline V gene. CDR3 length equals 13 residues. Trimming shortened V by 3 bases and J by 4 bases, and 6 bases separated the two germline ends. The DNA of the CDR3 is TGTGCCAGCAGTGAGGAGGGCACCGGGGAGCTGTTTTTT. This codes for CASSEEGTGELFF.

The chain employs TRBV3-1 and TRBJ2-2; D is uncertain. Germline V CDR1 and CDR2: LGHDT, YNNKEL (reference sequence). The CDR3 covers 14 residues. Trimming stripped 7 bases from V and 2 bases from J, with 11 bases between. The CDR3 sequence is CASTLGSNTGELFF. The CDR3 DNA reads as TGTGCCAGCACGCTCGGATCCAACACCGGGGAGCTGTTTTTT.

The rearrangement joins TRBV29-1 to TRBJ1-2, with D perhaps matching TRBD1 (5 bases). The CDR3 runs 13 residues. Between the trimmed V and J ends, which lost 4 bases and 4 bases, there was a span of 13 bases. The germline gives CDR1 SQVTM, CDR2 ANQGSEA. CDR3 region: CSVGVGDGYGYTF. In nucleotides, the CDR3 is TGCAGCGTTGGGGTCGGGGACGGCTATGGCTACACCTTC.

This clonotype was seen more than once but under ten times. The V call is TRBV4-1, the J call TRBJ2-5, with D possibly called TRBD1 or TRBD2 (5 bases each). Trimming left V 4 bases short and J 3 bases short, with 12 bases between. The CDR3 runs to 14 residues. From germline, CDR1 is MGHRA and CDR2 YSYEKL. The CDR3 loop is CASSRGRGKETQYF. In nucleotides, the CDR3 is TGCGCCAGCAGCCGGGGGAGAGGGAAAGAGACCCAGTACTTC.

This clonotype was picked up many times. The chain employs TRBV4-1 and TRBJ1-2; TRBD1 matches 11 bases. The junction had 5 bases not matched to a gene; V was cut back by 4 bases and J by 7 bases. The CDR3 spans 14 residues. Germline CDR1 MGHRA, CDR2 YSYEKL. The CDR3 nucleotides are TGCGCCAGCAGCCCTGGACAGGGGGCTGTTGGCTACACCTTC. It encodes CASSPGQGAVGYTF.

This clonotype was seen a few times. This rearrangement joins TRBV29-1 to TRBJ1-5; 9 nucleotides align to TRBD1. Trimming removed 6 bases from V and 6 bases from J; junction bases left unmatched: 9. CDR1 and CDR2 (germline): SQVTM, ANQGSEA. The CDR3 extends over 14 amino acids. The CDR3 DNA is TGCAGCGTCGTCGAGGGACAGGGCGGTCAGCCCCAGCATTTT. It translates to CSVVEGQGGQPQHF.

Turning to this clonotype: One end of the junction does not line up with germline, which may come from a read error. The rearrangement uses TRBV4-1 and TRBJ2-1, with D uncertain. The CDR3 consists of 15 residues. Germline-derived CDR1 and CDR2 are MGHRA and YSYEKL. The CDR3 DNA reads TGCGCCGGCAGCCTTTCCTTCAGCTCCTACAATGAGCAGTTCTTC. Residues: CAGSLSFSSYNEQFF.

This clonotype came up a few times. The CDR3 spells CASSIRRGRDRYGYTF. The CDR3 DNA sequence: TGTGCCAGCAGTATTCGCAGGGGGCGCGATCGGTATGGCTACACCTTC. This chain links TRBV12-3 or TRBV12-4 with TRBJ1-2; 8 bases line up with TRBD1. The CDR3 totals 16 residues. The J segment lost 5 bases and the V segment lost 5 bases, leaving 13 bases of the junction unmatched.

V and J are TRBV27 and TRBJ1-2; a weak D match, TRBD1 (6 bases). The germline V gene has CDR1 MNHEY and CDR2 SMNVEV (reference sequence). V was pared by 3 bases and J by 3 bases, with 14 bases between. The CDR3 sequence is 15 residues long. The CDR3 DNA is TGTGCCAGCAGTTTTAAGGGGGGTAGGGACTATGGCTACACCTTC. As protein: CASSFKGGRDYGYTF.